The 28 T cell receptor beta chains below come from one sample, sequenced in a study of T cells after yellow fever vaccination. Each CDR3 protein gets one entry after TCRdb re-called the 5' RACE reads with MiXCR. The data hold 75,000 to 100,000 distinct CDR3 sequences, with 8.9% observed a single time. Sequenced material: CD8+ T cells not binding an NS4B(214-222) dextramer, sorted from PBMCs, taken more than 13 days after the first yellow fever vaccination. These receptors were collected from a young man who received the YFV17D yellow fever vaccine.

J is TRBJ2-2 and V is TRBV19; D is ambiguous. V gave up 6 bases and J gave up 5 bases, with 4 bases separating them. The germline gives CDR1 LNHDA, CDR2 SQIVND (reference sequence). The CDR3 has 11 amino acids. Written as DNA, the CDR3 is TGTGCCAGTAGAAAAACCGGGGAGCTGTTTTTT. Translation gives CASRKTGELFF.

A few counts support this clonotype. The chain uses TRBV12-3 or TRBV12-4 and TRBJ2-1; 8 bases align to TRBD2. V was clipped by 1 base and J by 6 bases; unmatched bases: 5. There are 15 residues in the CDR3. The CDR3, as DNA: TGTGCCAGCAGTTTAGGGGGACTAGAGGGCAATGAGCAGTTCTTC. This codes for CASSLGGLEGNEQFF.

The CDR3 loop reads CASSSLLAGDPNEQFF. The CDR3 region has the DNA TGTGCCAGCAGCTCCCTACTAGCGGGGGACCCAAATGAGCAGTTCTTC. The chain recombines TRBV7-3 with TRBJ2-1; 11 bases line up with TRBD2. There are 16 residues in the CDR3. The J segment lost 7 bases and the V segment lost 4 bases, leaving 9 bases of the junction unmatched. CDR1 is SGHTA, CDR2 FQGTGA, per germline.

This clonotype was seen a few times. CDR3 DNA: TGCAGTGCCACAGGGTTTGGGGAGACCCAGTACTTC. This translates into CSATGFGETQYF. The chain is built from TRBV20-1 and TRBJ2-5; perhaps TRBD1 as D (6 bases). Germline values: CDR1 DFQATT, CDR2 SNEGSKA (reference sequence). The V end was cut by 6 bases, the J end by 5 bases, with 13 bases between. The CDR3 totals 12 residues.

This clonotype was seen once. V is TRBV4-2 and J is TRBJ2-3, with D possibly called TRBD1 or TRBD2 (5 bases each). Trimming cost V 0 bases and J 5 bases, with 12 bases left between them. This CDR3 region has 15 residues. Germline loops: CDR1 LGHNA, CDR2 YNFKEQ. For the CDR3, the DNA is TGTGCCAGCAGCCAAGATCCTCAGAGGGGAGATACGCAGTATTTT. Its translation is CASSQDPQRGDTQYF.

The rearrangement links TRBV6-1 to TRBJ2-3; 7 bases line up with TRBD2. V lost 5 bases and J lost 1; bases outside the gene matches: 9. There are 16 residues in the CDR3. CDR1 MNHNS and CDR2 SASEGT come from the germline V gene. CDR3 nucleotide sequence: TGTGCCAGCAGTACCGGACGGGGAGGGGGCACAGATACGCAGTATTTT. This gives the protein CASSTGRGGGTDTQYF.

To note about this clonotype: Just one base apart from a much larger clone, this may be a read error. V usage is TRBV14 and J usage is TRBJ2-5; possibly TRBD2 for D (6 bases). The V gene lost 0 bases and the J gene lost 5 bases, with 10 bases spanning the gap. This CDR3 has 14 residues. Germline V gives CDR1 SGHDN, CDR2 FVKESK. The CDR3 sequence is CASSQERGCETQYF. The CDR3 coding sequence is TGTGCCAGCAGCCAAGAGCGGGGCTGTGAGACCCAGTACTTC.

This clonotype was counted only a few times. This chain connects TRBV4-1 to TRBJ1-5; D gene uncertain. V shed 2 bases and J shed 3 bases, with 17 bases lying between them. This CDR3 is 17 amino acids long. Germline V gene sequence: CDR1 MGHRA, CDR2 YSYEKL. The CDR3 DNA follows: TGCGCCAGCAGCCAACGACTGGGAGGAGGACCCAATCAGCCCCAGCATTTT. Its protein is CASSQRLGGGPNQPQHF.

This clonotype was found many times. The chain combines TRBV19 with TRBJ1-5; possibly TRBD1 for D (6 bases). Germline V gene sequence: CDR1 LNHDA, CDR2 SQIVND (reference sequence). V lost 5 bases to trimming and J lost 4 bases, with 21 bases between them. This CDR3 comprises 17 residues. DNA for the CDR3: TGTGCCAGTAGTCCCCGGGGCAGGGGCGTCGGGAATCAGCCCCAGCATTTT. Encoded protein: CASSPRGRGVGNQPQHF.

CDR3 residues: CASSSGPRDDGYTF. The CDR3 nucleotides read TGTGCCAGCAGTTCCGGACCAAGGGATGATGGCTACACCTTC. The chain has TRBV6-5 and TRBJ1-2; D remains ambiguous. Trimming left V 4 bases short and J 6 bases short, with 15 bases between. The CDR3 is made up of 14 amino acids. Germline V gene lookup returns CDR1 MNHEY and CDR2 SVGAGI.

J is TRBJ2-5 and V is TRBV7-9; D may be TRBD2 (7 bases). V was cut by 5 bases and J by 5 bases, with 21 bases left in between. The CDR3 has 16 residues. Germline V gives CDR1 SEHNR, CDR2 FQNEAQ (reference sequence). This CDR3 reads CASSLDRTSPVETQYF. The CDR3 DNA follows: TGTGCCAGCAGCCTAGACAGGACTAGTCCAGTCGAGACCCAGTACTTC.

This clonotype was counted a few times. The CDR3 protein is CATQTGTGAVNTEAFF. CDR3 coding DNA: TGTGCCACGCAAACCGGGACAGGGGCGGTGAACACTGAAGCTTTCTTT. This chain links TRBV11-2 with TRBJ1-1; 10 bases align to TRBD1. The CDR3 length is 16 residues. J was trimmed by 0 bases and V by 10 bases; bases with no gene match: 11. The germline V gene has CDR1 SGHAT and CDR2 FQNNGV.

The chain is built from TRBV12-3 or TRBV12-4 and TRBJ2-2, with a weak D call TRBD1 (5 bases). This CDR3 comprises 14 residues. The V and J ends lost 4 bases and 6 bases respectively, with 12 bases between them. In DNA, the CDR3 is TGTGCCAGCAGTTCCCCAGGGCTCGCCGGGGAGCTGTTTTTT. Translated: CASSSPGLAGELFF.

V is TRBV12-3 or TRBV12-4 and J is TRBJ2-1; a possible D gene is TRBD2 (5 bases). This CDR3 has 14 amino acids. Trimming left V 6 bases short and J 0 bases short, with 9 bases between. CDR3 region: CASRAVSSYNEQFF. CDR3 nucleotide sequence: TGTGCCAGCAGAGCGGTAAGCTCCTACAATGAGCAGTTCTTC.

J is TRBJ1-1 and V is TRBV4-1; 7 positions match TRBD1. This CDR3 has 14 residues. The germline V gene encodes CDR1 MGHRA and CDR2 YSYEKL. V was clipped by 0 bases and J by 5 bases; unmatched bases: 3. The CDR3, as DNA: TGCGCCAGCAGCCAAGAACAGGGGTGGACTGAAGCTTTCTTT. Translated, it gives CASSQEQGWTEAFF.

This clonotype has only a few counts. This rearrangement joins TRBV6-1 to TRBJ2-5, with D perhaps being TRBD1 or TRBD2 (5 bases each). Germline-derived CDR1 and CDR2 are MNHNS and SASEGT. The germline V and J ends were trimmed by 0 bases and 3 bases, with 14 bases remaining between them. The CDR3 covers 16 residues. DNA for the CDR3: TGTGCCAGCAGTGAAGCGGTGATTAGAGGGGAAGAGACCCAGTACTTC. Translating gives CASSEAVIRGEETQYF.

The chain is built from TRBV27 and TRBJ2-5, with no clear D. Per germline, CDR1 MNHEY and CDR2 SMNVEV (reference sequence). Trimming removed 1 base from V and 0 bases from J, with 6 bases in between. The CDR3 has 14 residues. Here the CDR3 reads CASSLYGYQETQYF. CDR3 sequence (DNA): TGTGCCAGCAGTTTATACGGGTACCAAGAGACCCAGTACTTC.

The sample holds a few counts of this clonotype. The chain combines TRBV4-3 with TRBJ2-5; 7 nucleotides agree with TRBD1. This CDR3 has 16 amino acids. Germline trimming cut 1 base from V and 10 bases from J; bases unmatched to any gene: 15. Germline V gene sequence: CDR1 LGHNA, CDR2 YSLEER. The CDR3 sequence: CASSQAGGGKGSDQYF. The CDR3 DNA reads as TGCGCCAGCAGCCAAGCAGGGGGTGGGAAGGGGTCGGACCAGTACTTC.

The chain is built from TRBV27 and TRBJ1-1; D call uncertain. CDR3 size: 14 residues. V was pared by 4 bases and J by 3 bases, with 12 bases between. The germline V gene encodes CDR1 MNHEY and CDR2 SMNVEV (reference sequence). The DNA of the CDR3 is TGTGCCAGCAGTTCGGGCACCAGTGACACTGAAGCTTTCTTT. Amino acid sequence: CASSSGTSDTEAFF.

This clonotype came up a few times. This chain joins TRBV10-3 and TRBJ2-5; tentative D call: TRBD2 (7 bases). V dropped 6 bases and J dropped 4 bases, with 15 bases sitting between them. This CDR3 region has 14 residues. In germline, CDR1 is ENHRY, CDR2 SYGVKD. CDR3 loop: CAISPPGGLETQYF. In DNA form, the CDR3 reads TGTGCCATCAGCCCTCCCGGGGGGCTAGAGACCCAGTACTTC.

This clonotype was recorded a few times. V is TRBV7-6 and J is TRBJ2-1, with 9 bases aligning to TRBD2. Germline trimming cut 5 bases from V and 7 bases from J; bases unmatched to any gene: 12. The V gene's germline CDR1 is SGHVS and CDR2 FNYEAQ. The CDR3 spans 16 residues. CDR3 amino acids: CASSPILDSGGNEQFF. CDR3 coding DNA: TGTGCCAGCAGCCCCATCCTAGATAGCGGGGGTAATGAGCAGTTCTTC.

This clonotype was counted at least ten times. This chain links TRBV4-1 with TRBJ1-5; a possible D gene is TRBD1 (5 bases). Germline V gene sequence: CDR1 MGHRA, CDR2 YSYEKL. This CDR3 is built from 15 residues. Trimming removed 0 bases from V and 2 bases from J, with 8 bases in between. As DNA, the CDR3 is TGCGCCAGCAGCCAAGAACCGGGGGGCAATCAGCCCCAGCATTTT. This translates into CASSQEPGGNQPQHF.

This clonotype turned up a few times. The chain is built from TRBV6-4 and TRBJ2-2; 9 nucleotides align to TRBD1. Looked up from germline, CDR1 is MRHNA and CDR2 is SNTAGT. The CDR3 runs to 19 residues. V dropped 5 bases and J dropped 0; count of bases not matched to a gene: 13. This chain's CDR3 is CASSLRDRVLNANTGELFF. CDR3 bases: TGTGCCAGCAGTCTCCGGGACAGGGTCCTTAACGCGAACACCGGGGAGCTGTTTTTT.

The chain employs TRBV29-1 and TRBJ2-5, with 9 bases matching TRBD2. CDR1 and CDR2 from the germline V gene are SQVTM and ANQGSEA. The CDR3 sequence is 14 residues long. Trimming took 2 bases from V and 4 from J; bases not matched to a gene: 5. CDR3 protein: CSVEMRGGGETQYF. The CDR3 nucleotides read TGCAGCGTTGAAATGCGGGGGGGGGGAGAGACCCAGTACTTC.

Written as DNA, the CDR3 is TGTGCCAGCAGTTACTCGGGTGGACGGGTAAGCTCCTACGAGCAGTACGTC. Protein product: CASSYSGGRVSSYEQYV. V and J are TRBV6-5 and TRBJ2-7, with D unresolved. The V and J ends lost 0 bases and 0 bases respectively, with 15 bases between them. The germline V gene encodes CDR1 MNHEY and CDR2 SVGAGI. The CDR3 has 17 residues.

This clonotype was seen a few times. The chain employs TRBV7-6 and TRBJ2-5, with 10 bases aligning to TRBD2. Trimming cost V 4 bases and J 14 bases; bases outside gene matches: 13. Germline V lookup: CDR1 SGHVS, CDR2 FNYEAQ. This CDR3 comprises 14 residues. CDR3: CASSSFLSGGPYYF. The CDR3 region has the DNA TGTGCCAGCAGCTCATTTCTTAGCGGGGGGCCTTATTACTTC.

In this sample, this clonotype turned up many times. The V call is TRBV20-1, the J call TRBJ2-3; a possible D gene is TRBD1 (6 bases). Germline V gene sequence: CDR1 DFQATT, CDR2 SNEGSKA (reference sequence). The CDR3 is 15 residues long. V was pared by 6 bases and J by 0 bases, with 16 bases between. The CDR3 DNA reads TGCAGTGCCCAGGACCAGGGACAAAGCACAGATACGCAGTATTTT. It yields the protein CSAQDQGQSTDTQYF.

This chain joins TRBV20-1 and TRBJ2-7, with TRBD2 as a possible D gene (5 bases). The length of the CDR3 is 13 residues. The germline gives CDR1 DFQATT, CDR2 SNEGSKA (reference sequence). V was pared by 7 bases and J by 0 bases, with 13 bases between. As DNA, the CDR3 is TGCAGTGTACCGGGGTCCAGCTCCTACGAGCAGTACTTC. Translated, it gives CSVPGSSSYEQYF.